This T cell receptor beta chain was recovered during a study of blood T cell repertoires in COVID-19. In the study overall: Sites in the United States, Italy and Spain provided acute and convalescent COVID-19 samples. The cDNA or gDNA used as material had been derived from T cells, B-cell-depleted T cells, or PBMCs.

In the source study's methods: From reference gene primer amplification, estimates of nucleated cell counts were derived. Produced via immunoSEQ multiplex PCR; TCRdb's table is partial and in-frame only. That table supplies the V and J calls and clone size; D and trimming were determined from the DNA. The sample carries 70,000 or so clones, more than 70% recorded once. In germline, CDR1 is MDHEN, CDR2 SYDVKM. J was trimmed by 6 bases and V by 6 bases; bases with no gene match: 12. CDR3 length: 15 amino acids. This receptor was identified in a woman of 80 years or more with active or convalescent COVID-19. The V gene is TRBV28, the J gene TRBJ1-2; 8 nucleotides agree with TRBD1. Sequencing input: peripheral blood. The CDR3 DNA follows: TGTGCCAGCAGACCTGGACAGGGATTGGAGGATGGCTACACCTTC. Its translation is CASRPGQGLEDGYTF.